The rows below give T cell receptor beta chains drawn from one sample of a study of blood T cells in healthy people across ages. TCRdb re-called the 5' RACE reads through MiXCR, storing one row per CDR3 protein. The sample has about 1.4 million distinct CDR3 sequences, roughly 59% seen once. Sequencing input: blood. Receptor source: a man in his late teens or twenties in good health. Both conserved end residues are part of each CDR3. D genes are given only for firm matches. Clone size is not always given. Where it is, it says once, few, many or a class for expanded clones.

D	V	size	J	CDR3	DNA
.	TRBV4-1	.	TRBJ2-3	CASSQESLLRTDTQYF	TGCGCCAGCAGCCAAGAATCCCTTTTACGGACAGATACGCAGTATTTT
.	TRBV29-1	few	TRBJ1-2	CSVVNRVDYGYTF	TGCAGCGTCGTAAACAGGGTAGACTATGGCTACACCTTC
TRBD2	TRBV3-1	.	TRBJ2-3	CASSQILAGLTDTQYF	TGTGCCAGCAGCCAGATACTAGCGGGACTAACAGATACGCAGTATTTT
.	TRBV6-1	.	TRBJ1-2	CASSASREVGGYGYTF	TGTGCCAGCAGTGCCTCCCGAGAGGTAGGAGGGTATGGCTACACCTTC
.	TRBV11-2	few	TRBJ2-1	CASSNVDSYNEQFF	TGTGCCAGCAGCAACGTCGACTCCTACAATGAGCAGTTCTTC
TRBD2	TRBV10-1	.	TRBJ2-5	CASSESRLAGLETQYF	TGCGCCAGCAGTGAGTCGAGGCTAGCGGGACTGGAGACCCAGTACTTC
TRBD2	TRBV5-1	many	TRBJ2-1	CASSFRLAGGQKFF	TGCGCCAGCAGCTTCCGACTAGCGGGAGGTCAAAAGTTCTTC
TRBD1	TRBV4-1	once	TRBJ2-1	CASSQRGTGNEQFF	TGCGCCAGCAGCCAAAGGGGGACAGGCAATGAGCAGTTCTTC
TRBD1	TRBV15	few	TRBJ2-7	CATSRDLGTGSIRAYEQYF	TGTGCCACCAGCAGGGACTTAGGGACAGGATCAATACGAGCCTACGAGCAGTACTTC
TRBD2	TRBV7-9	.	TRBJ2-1	CASTTTSGMGYEQFF	TGTGCCAGCACCACGACTAGCGGGATGGGCTATGAGCAGTTCTTC
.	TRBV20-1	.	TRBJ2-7	CSASPPRSTYEQYF	TGCAGTGCGTCCCCCCCCAGATCGACCTACGAGCAGTACTTC
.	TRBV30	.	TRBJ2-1	CAWGQEGPGSYNEQFF	TGTGCCTGGGGGCAGGAAGGGCCAGGCTCCTACAATGAGCAGTTCTTC
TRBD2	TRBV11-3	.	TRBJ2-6	CASSSTTSGTRSGANVLTF	TGTGCCAGCAGCTCCACGACTAGCGGGACGCGCTCTGGGGCCAACGTCCTGACTTTC
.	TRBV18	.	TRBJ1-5	CASSPAGEPQHF	TGTGCCAGCTCACCAGCCGGGGAGCCCCAGCATTTT
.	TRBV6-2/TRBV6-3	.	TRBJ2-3	CASSYSRPPSRTDTQYF	TGTGCCAGCAGTTACTCGAGACCCCCTAGCCGCACAGATACGCAGTATTTT
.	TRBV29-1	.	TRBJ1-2	CSVRDAKKEDGYTF	TGCAGCGTTAGGGACGCTAAAAAGGAGGATGGCTACACCTTC
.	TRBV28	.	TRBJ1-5	CASRYPGIGNQPQHF	TGTGCCAGCAGGTACCCAGGGATTGGCAATCAGCCCCAGCATTTT
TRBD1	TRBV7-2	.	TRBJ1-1	CASSMTGMNTEAFF	TGTGCCAGCAGCATGACAGGGATGAACACTGAAGCTTTCTTT
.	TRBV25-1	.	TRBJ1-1	CASTAVGNMNTEAFF	TGTGCCAGCACCGCGGTTGGGAACATGAACACTGAAGCTTTCTTT
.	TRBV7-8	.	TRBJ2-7	CASNSGSEAEQYF	TGTGCCAGCAACTCGGGGTCCGAGGCCGAGCAGTACTTC